Detailed here is one TCR beta chain. What it binds is unknown. Using a J-beta primer mix together with a sample-barcoded 5' primer, a second PCR was run for about 6 to 11 cycles. TCRdb recomputed calls from the 5' RACE reads with MiXCR, one row per CDR3 protein. The data hold fewer than 2,000,000 distinct CDR3 sequences, with around 36% observed a single time. These data come from a study of blood T cells in healthy people across ages. Notes on the study in general: A greater number of naive CD4+ cells and higher diversity distinguished long-lived donors from aged donors. Investigators treated diversity estimates from one million T cells as underestimates.

The CDR3 runs 13 residues. The V and J ends lost 1 base and 2 bases respectively, with 4 bases between them. CDR1 is MNHEY and CDR2 is SVGAGI in the germline V gene. The sequenced sample consisted of blood. V and J are TRBV6-5 and TRBJ2-3; D remains ambiguous. This receptor was obtained from a woman younger than 45 in good health. The CDR3 coding sequence is TGTGCCAGCAGTTACTTTCTCACAGATACGCAGTATTTT. Amino acids: CASSYFLTDTQYF.